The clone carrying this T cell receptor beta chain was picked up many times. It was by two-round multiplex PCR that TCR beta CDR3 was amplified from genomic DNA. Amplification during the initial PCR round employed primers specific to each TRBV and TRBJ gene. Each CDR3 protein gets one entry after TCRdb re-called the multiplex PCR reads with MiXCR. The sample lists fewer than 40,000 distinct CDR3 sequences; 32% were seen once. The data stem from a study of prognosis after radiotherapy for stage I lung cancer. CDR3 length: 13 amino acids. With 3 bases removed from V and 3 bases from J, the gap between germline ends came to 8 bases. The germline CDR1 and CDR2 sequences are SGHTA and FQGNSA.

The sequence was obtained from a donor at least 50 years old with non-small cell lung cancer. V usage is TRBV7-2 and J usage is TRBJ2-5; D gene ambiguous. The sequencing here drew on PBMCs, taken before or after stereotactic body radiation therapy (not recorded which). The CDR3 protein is CASSLDQEETQYF. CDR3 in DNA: TGTGCCAGCAGCTTGGACCAGGAAGAGACCCAGTACTTC.